This paragraph reports one T cell receptor (beta chain). The antigen is undetermined. The CDR3 has 15 residues. Trimming pared 5 bases from V and 4 bases from J, leaving 17 bases between. Germline-derived CDR1 and CDR2 are SNHLY and FYNNEI. This specimen belongs to a study of T cell responses to AZD1222 COVID-19 vaccine. Findings of the study overall: Among vaccine-associated CD4 TCRs, coverage spanned spike, with dominance at 160-218 and 743-854. At study baseline, merely a handful of AZD1222 recipients were seropositive.

Some clones are missing from TCRdb's copy, which holds only in-frame ones; the method was immunoSEQ multiplex PCR. The sample has about 76,000 clones; approximately 80% are singletons. V usage is TRBV2 and J usage is TRBJ1-2; D not certain. The source material was peripheral blood, sampled 28 days after the second dose of the MenACWY control vaccine. The receptor was isolated from an adult who received the MenACWY meningococcal vaccine as a control. The CDR3 DNA is TGTGCCAGCAGTCGCCTCCTCAACGGTGGCTATGGCTACACCTTC. Translating gives CASSRLLNGGYGYTF. The complete variable domain, with remaining parts taken from reference TRBV2 and TRBJ1-2, reads EPEVTQTPSHQVTQMGQEVILRCVPISNHLYFYWYRQILGQKVEFLVSFYNNEISEKSEIFDDQFSVERPDGSNFTLKIRSTKLEDSAMYFCASSRLLNGGYGYTFGSGTRLTVV.